The next 23 T cell receptor beta chains were all read from a single sample in a study of blood T cells in healthy people across ages. Together with a sample-barcoded 5' primer, a J-beta primer mix was included in a second PCR lasting about 6 to 11 cycles. TCRdb analysed the 5' RACE reads with MiXCR anew, one entry per CDR3 protein. Here the sample spans 760,000 or so distinct CDR3 sequences, about 25% being singletons. The same specimen was also included in a second study, on T cells of mothers and their children.

Material: blood. These receptors all come from a boy aged 5-17 years in good health.

This clonotype was detected only once. CDR3 sequence reads: CASSLERYPDTQYF. The CDR3, as DNA: TGCGCCAGCAGCTTGGAAAGGTACCCAGATACGCAGTATTTT. The rearrangement uses TRBV5-1 and TRBJ2-3; D uncertain. Per the germline V gene, CDR1 is SGHRS and CDR2 is YFSETQ. The CDR3 sequence is 14 residues long. V gave up 0 bases and J gave up 4 bases, with 9 bases separating them.

V and J are TRBV7-2 and TRBJ2-7; 10 bases match TRBD2. The ends lost 5 bases at V and 5 bases at J; junction bases unmatched: 9. The CDR3 loop spans 15 amino acids. Germline V CDR1 and CDR2: SGHTA, FQGNSA. This chain's CDR3 is CASSTASGSRNEQYF. CDR3 bases: TGTGCCAGCAGCACGGCTAGCGGGAGTAGAAACGAGCAGTACTTC.

The V and J genes are TRBV6-5 and TRBJ1-2; tentatively, D is TRBD1 (5 bases). Germline V lookup: CDR1 MNHEY, CDR2 SVGAGI. The CDR3 runs to 14 residues. Trimming took 0 bases from V and 8 from J, leaving 13 bases between them. In DNA, the CDR3 is TGTGCCAGCAGTTACTCTGACAGTTCTCGGGGCTACACCTTC. Translated: CASSYSDSSRGYTF.

There are a few counts of this clonotype. V and J are TRBV6-4 and TRBJ2-1; D not certain. V was trimmed by 4 bases and J by 0 bases, leaving 10 bases between them. This CDR3 has 15 residues. In germline, CDR1 is MRHNA, CDR2 SNTAGT. CDR3 protein: CASSVVSDSYNEQFF. The CDR3 DNA sequence: TGTGCCAGCAGTGTCGTAAGCGACTCCTACAATGAGCAGTTCTTC.

V gene TRBV9 combines with J gene TRBJ1-5, with TRBD1 matching over 9 bases. Germline CDR1 and CDR2: SGDLS and YYNGEE. V lost 3 bases and J lost 4; bases outside the gene matches: 5. The CDR3 length is 15 residues. The CDR3 reads CASSEGTGSNQPQHF. In DNA, the CDR3 is TGTGCCAGCAGCGAAGGGACAGGGTCAAATCAGCCCCAGCATTTT.

In DNA form, the CDR3 reads TGTGCCAGCAGCTTAGAGGCTCCCGGGACAGGGTTATATGTGGTCCGAGAGACCCAGTACTTC. This encodes CASSLEAPGTGLYVVRETQYF. The chain carries TRBV11-2 and TRBJ2-5, with 9 bases identical to TRBD1. The junction had 21 bases not matched to a gene; V was cut back by 0 bases and J by 4 bases. This CDR3 contains 21 residues. Germline CDR1 reads SGHAT; CDR2 reads FQNNGV.

The V gene is TRBV20-1, the J gene TRBJ2-1, with 10 bases identical to TRBD2. Germline V gene data show CDR1 as DFQATT and CDR2 as SNEGSKA (reference sequence). This CDR3 region has 16 residues. Germline trimming cut 3 bases from V and 0 bases from J; bases unmatched to any gene: 5. This CDR3 is CSASWLAGDSYNEQFF. CDR3 in DNA: TGCAGTGCTAGCTGGCTAGCGGGGGACTCCTACAATGAGCAGTTCTTC.

The chain links TRBV28 to TRBJ2-7, with D perhaps matching TRBD1 (6 bases). The germline V and J ends were trimmed by 2 bases and 7 bases, with 15 bases remaining between them. The germline V gene encodes CDR1 MDHEN and CDR2 SYDVKM. The CDR3 length is 14 residues. This chain's CDR3 is CASSLAGARGEQYF. CDR3 DNA sequence: TGTGCCAGCAGTTTAGCAGGGGCTCGAGGGGAGCAGTACTTC.

The chain joins TRBV20-1 to TRBJ1-1; TRBD1 aligns across 9 bases. V lost 6 bases and J lost 4; bases outside the gene matches: 9. The CDR3 runs 14 residues. Looked up from germline, CDR1 is DFQATT and CDR2 is SNEGSKA (reference sequence). The CDR3 DNA is TGCAGTGCCCTTGACGACAGGGGGAGCACTGAAGCTTTCTTT. This gives the protein CSALDDRGSTEAFF.

This clonotype was seen only a few times. This chain uses TRBV15 with TRBJ2-5; perhaps TRBD2 as D (6 bases). The CDR3 covers 15 residues. Trimming left V 0 bases short and J 5 bases short, with 13 bases between. Germline V gene lookup returns CDR1 LNHNV and CDR2 YYDKDF (reference sequence). The CDR3 sequence is CATSRDPGAEETQYF. The CDR3 nucleotides are TGTGCCACCAGCAGAGATCCGGGAGCGGAGGAGACCCAGTACTTC.

Only a few counts were recorded for this clonotype. This rearrangement joins TRBV19 to TRBJ2-2; unclear D gene. This CDR3 is 15 amino acids long. Trimming cost V 7 bases and J 1 base, with 13 bases left between them. Germline V lookup: CDR1 LNHDA, CDR2 SQIVND (reference sequence). CDR3 in amino acids: CASTMAHLNTGELFF. The CDR3 region has the DNA TGTGCCAGTACCATGGCACATTTGAACACCGGGGAGCTGTTTTTT.

The gene calls are TRBV4-1 and TRBJ1-5, with unresolved D. Trimming stripped 0 bases from V and 3 bases from J, with 6 bases between. This CDR3 is built from 14 residues. Germline V CDR1 and CDR2: MGHRA, YSYEKL. The CDR3 coding sequence is TGCGCCAGCAGCCAAGATGGTATCAATCAGCCCCAGCATTTT. It is translated as CASSQDGINQPQHF.

This clonotype was seen only a few times. This sequence joins TRBV7-3 and TRBJ1-6; D gene unclear. The length of the CDR3 is 15 residues. With 2 bases removed from V and 7 bases from J, the gap between germline ends came to 12 bases. The germline V gene has CDR1 SGHTA and CDR2 FQGTGA. The CDR3 coding sequence is TGTGCCAGCAGCTTATCCGACCTTGGCAATTCACCCCTCCACTTT. Its translation is CASSLSDLGNSPLHF. Using reference TRBV7-3 and TRBJ1-6 for the parts outside the CDR3, the full variable domain is GAGVSQTPSNKVTEKGKYVELRCDPISGHTALYWYRQSLGQGPEFLIYFQGTGAADDSGLPNDRFFAVRPEGSVSTLKIQRTERGDSAVYLCASSLSDLGNSPLHFGNGTRLTVT.

This chain uses TRBV6-1 with TRBJ2-1, with D possibly being TRBD1 (5 bases). Near its end, the DNA agrees better with TRBJ1-2, so the J call may be wrong. CDR3 size: 13 residues. Germline V CDR1 and CDR2: MNHNS, SASEGT. The CDR3 coding sequence is TGTGCCAGCAGTGCGGGACCCACTGATGGCTACACCTTC. Translated: CASSAGPTDGYTF.

The CDR3 loop is CASGRTGGINGYTF. As DNA, the CDR3 is TGTGCCAGCGGAAGGACAGGGGGCATTAATGGCTACACCTTC. The rearrangement joins TRBV4-2 to TRBJ1-2; 11 nucleotides agree with TRBD1. After removal of 8 bases from V and 6 bases from J, the junction contained 8 bases not matched to a gene. The CDR3 sequence is 14 residues long. CDR1 is LGHNA, CDR2 YNFKEQ, per germline.

This clonotype was seen a few times. This chain connects TRBV3-1 to TRBJ2-3, with 8 bases matching TRBD2. The germline gives CDR1 LGHDT, CDR2 YNNKEL (reference sequence). V shed 7 bases and J 4 bases; nucleotides not matched to a gene: 13. The CDR3 totals 16 residues. The CDR3 DNA reads TGTGCCAGCACCCCCACTAGGGGCGGGAGGCCAGATACGCAGTATTTT. The encoded protein is CASTPTRGGRPDTQYF.

This clonotype was detected only a few times. The chain uses TRBV7-9 and TRBJ2-3, with 8 bases identical to TRBD2. Germline CDR1 is SEHNR and CDR2 is FQNEAQ (reference sequence). V gave up 3 bases and J gave up 3 bases; unmatched junction bases: 5. This CDR3 spans 15 amino acids. CDR3 region: CASSFAERGTDTQYF. The CDR3 nucleotides read TGTGCCAGCAGCTTTGCGGAGCGGGGGACAGATACGCAGTATTTT.

The chain couples TRBV7-9 to TRBJ2-1; D is uncertain. With 4 bases removed from V and 8 bases from J, the gap between germline ends came to 9 bases. Germline CDR1 reads SEHNR; CDR2 reads FQNEAQ (reference sequence). The CDR3 spans 12 residues. CDR3 residues: CASSSSRDEQFF. The CDR3 DNA reads as TGTGCCAGCAGCTCAAGTCGGGATGAGCAGTTCTTC.

This chain connects TRBV5-1 to TRBJ2-5, with 8 bases aligning to TRBD1. The CDR3 is made up of 16 amino acids. The J segment lost 5 bases and the V segment lost 0 bases, leaving 9 bases of the junction unmatched. Germline V lookup: CDR1 SGHRS, CDR2 YFSETQ. DNA of the CDR3: TGCGCCAGCAGCTTGGGGACAGGGCTGAGAGACGAGACCCAGTACTTC. Protein sequence: CASSLGTGLRDETQYF.

The V gene is TRBV4-2, the J gene TRBJ2-1; TRBD1 might be the D (6 bases). The CDR3 runs to 17 residues. Trimming pared 4 bases from V and 7 bases from J, leaving 23 bases between. Germline CDR1 is LGHNA and CDR2 is YNFKEQ. The CDR3: CASSPLKGRGLGNEQFF. The CDR3 DNA follows: TGTGCCAGCAGCCCCCTGAAGGGCAGGGGCCTTGGGAATGAGCAGTTCTTC.

This clonotype was counted ten times or more. The rearrangement uses TRBV6-2 or TRBV6-3 and TRBJ2-5; D possibly corresponds to TRBD2 (5 bases). This CDR3 region has 12 residues. Trimming took 6 bases from V and 5 from J, leaving 10 bases between them. Germline V gives CDR1 MNHEY, CDR2 SVGEGT. This CDR3 reads CASSQRRETQYF. As DNA, the CDR3 is TGTGCCAGCAGCCAACGGAGGGAGACCCAGTACTTC.

This sequence joins TRBV20-1 and TRBJ1-2; 7 positions match TRBD1. Germline V gene sequence: CDR1 DFQATT, CDR2 SNEGSKA (reference sequence). The CDR3 contains 15 residues. V shed 5 bases, J shed 6 bases, and the junction held 15 bases outside the gene matches. CDR3 region: CSAPKGQTKVHGYTF. DNA for the CDR3: TGCAGTGCTCCGAAGGGACAGACAAAGGTCCATGGCTACACCTTC.

This clonotype was counted a few times. The chain joins TRBV2 to TRBJ2-2; D is uncertain. Trimming shortened V by 2 bases and J by 6 bases, and 10 bases separated the two germline ends. The CDR3 has 14 amino acids. Per germline, CDR1 SNHLY and CDR2 FYNNEI. The CDR3 DNA reads TGTGCCAGCAGTGAAACTACGGCGGCCGGGGAGCTGTTTTTT. This sequence encodes CASSETTAAGELFF.